The subject of this entry is one TCR beta chain. Antigen specificity is unknown. These data come from a study of cytomegalovirus exposure and HLA in healthy donors. Study outcomes and limitations: A later analysis linked a missense variant in DCLRE1C to the trimming of TCR beta V and J genes.

The CDR3 is 15 amino acids. The germline V gene has CDR1 SGHRS and CDR2 YFSETQ. Between the trimmed V and J ends, which lost 4 bases and 4 bases, there was a span of 17 bases. The PCR employed 60 Vbeta primers together with 13 Jbeta primers. The assay was immunoSEQ multiplex PCR, and TCRdb's table has in-frame clones only and misses some. This sample has about 150,000 clones, with over 60% found just once. What was sequenced was PBMCs. This chain joins TRBV5-1 and TRBJ1-1; D not certain. This receptor was taken from a male donor in good health and CMV-seronegative. In DNA, the CDR3 is TGCGCCAGCAGCACTGGACTTGCGACGGCCACTGAAGCTTTCTTT. Its translation is CASSTGLATATEAFF.